This entry concerns a single TCR beta chain. The antigen remains unidentified. No conserved phenylalanine or tryptophan is present at the end of the CDR3, so a read error is the likely explanation. Per the germline V gene, CDR1 is ENHRY and CDR2 is SYGVKD. With 11 bases clipped from V and 2 bases from J, the junction kept 12 bases outside the gene matches. This CDR3 has 14 residues. RNA was extracted from bulk tissue without any cell sorting. Three rounds of nested PCR, following a modified ARM-PCR protocol, produced the TCRbeta library. TCRdb passed the multiplex PCR reads through MiXCR, listing each CDR3 protein once. Of 65,000 to 90,000 distinct CDR3 sequences in the sample, less than 75% were seen once. These data are taken from a study of tumor and adjacent non-tumor tissue in lung cancer. The overall study: The patients, 10 to 11 men and four to six women, were roughly 30 to 76 with stage I to III disease. Around 4.2 million productive TCRbeta reads were obtained per sample on average. Regarding the study as a whole: Normal lung showed higher cumulative top 100 clone frequency than tumor. TCR diversity was significantly greater in tumor than normal lung tissue.

The chain employs TRBV10-3 and TRBJ2-7; 7 nucleotides line up with TRBD2. The sequencing input was lung tumor tissue. This TCR was sampled from a woman in her 70s with non-small cell lung cancer. CDR3 sequence: CASAPGGSPYEQYC. The CDR3 nucleotides read TGTGCCTCGGCACCGGGCGGGAGTCCCTACGAGCAGTACTGC.